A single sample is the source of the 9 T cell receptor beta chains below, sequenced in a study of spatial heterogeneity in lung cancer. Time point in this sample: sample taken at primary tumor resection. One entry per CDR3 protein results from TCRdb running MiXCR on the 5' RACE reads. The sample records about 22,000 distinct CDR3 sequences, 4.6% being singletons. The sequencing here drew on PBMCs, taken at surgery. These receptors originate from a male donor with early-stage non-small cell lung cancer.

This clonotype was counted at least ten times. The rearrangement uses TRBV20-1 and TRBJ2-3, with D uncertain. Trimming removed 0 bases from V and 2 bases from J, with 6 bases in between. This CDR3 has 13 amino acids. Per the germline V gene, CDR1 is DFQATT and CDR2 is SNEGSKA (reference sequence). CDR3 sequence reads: CSARDPHTDTQYF. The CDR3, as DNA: TGCAGTGCTAGAGATCCGCACACAGATACGCAGTATTTT.

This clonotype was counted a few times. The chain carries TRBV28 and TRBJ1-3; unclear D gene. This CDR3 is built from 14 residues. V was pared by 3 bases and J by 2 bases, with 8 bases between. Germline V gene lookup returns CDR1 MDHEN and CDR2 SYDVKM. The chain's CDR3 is CASSLDLTGNTIYF. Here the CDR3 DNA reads TGTGCCAGCAGTTTGGACCTAACTGGAAACACCATATATTTT.

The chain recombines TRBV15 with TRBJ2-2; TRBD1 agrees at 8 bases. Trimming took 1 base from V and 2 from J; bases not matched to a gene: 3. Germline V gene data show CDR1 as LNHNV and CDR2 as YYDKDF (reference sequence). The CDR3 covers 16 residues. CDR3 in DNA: TGTGCCACCAGCAGAGGGGGACAGGATAACACCGGGGAGCTGTTTTTT. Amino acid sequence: CATSRGGQDNTGELFF.

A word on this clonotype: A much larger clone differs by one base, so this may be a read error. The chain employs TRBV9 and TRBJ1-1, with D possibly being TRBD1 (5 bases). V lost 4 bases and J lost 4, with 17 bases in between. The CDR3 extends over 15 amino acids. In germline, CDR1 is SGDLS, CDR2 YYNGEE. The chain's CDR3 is CASSLNPSGGTEAFF. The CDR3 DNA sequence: TGTGCCAGCAGCCTAAATCCCTCGGGGGGCACTGAAGCTTTCTTT.

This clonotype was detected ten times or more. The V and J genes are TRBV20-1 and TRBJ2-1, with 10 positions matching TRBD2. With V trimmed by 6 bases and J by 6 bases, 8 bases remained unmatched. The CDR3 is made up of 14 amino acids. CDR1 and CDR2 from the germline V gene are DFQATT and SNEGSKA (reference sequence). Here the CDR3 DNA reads TGCAGTGCAGACAAGCGGGGGGGCGTCAATGAGCAGTTCTTC. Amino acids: CSADKRGGVNEQFF.

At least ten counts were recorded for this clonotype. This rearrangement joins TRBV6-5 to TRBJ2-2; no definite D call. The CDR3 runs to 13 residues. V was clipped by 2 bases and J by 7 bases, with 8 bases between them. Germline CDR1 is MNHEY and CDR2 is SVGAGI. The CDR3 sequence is CASSYPRSGELFF. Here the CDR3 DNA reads TGTGCCAGCAGTTACCCTCGGAGCGGGGAGCTGTTTTTT.

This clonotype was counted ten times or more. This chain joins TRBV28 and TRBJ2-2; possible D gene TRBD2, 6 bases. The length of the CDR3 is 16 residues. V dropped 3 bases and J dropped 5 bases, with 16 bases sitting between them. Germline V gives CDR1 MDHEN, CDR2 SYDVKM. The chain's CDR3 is CASSFSRPGGTGELFF. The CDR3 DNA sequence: TGTGCCAGCAGTTTTTCTAGGCCAGGAGGGACCGGGGAGCTGTTTTTT. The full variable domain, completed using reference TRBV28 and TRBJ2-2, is DVKVTQSSRYLVKRTGEKVFLECVQDMDHENMFWYRQDPGLGLRLIYFSYDVKMKEKGDIPEGYSVSREKKERFSLILESASTNQTSMYLCASSFSRPGGTGELFFGEGSRLTVL.

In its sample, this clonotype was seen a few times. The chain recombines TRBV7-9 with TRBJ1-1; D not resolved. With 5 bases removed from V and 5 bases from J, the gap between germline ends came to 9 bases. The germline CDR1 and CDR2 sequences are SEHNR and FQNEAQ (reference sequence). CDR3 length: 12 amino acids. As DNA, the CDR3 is TGTGCCAGCAGCCCCCATCGGACTGAAGCTTTCTTT. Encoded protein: CASSPHRTEAFF.

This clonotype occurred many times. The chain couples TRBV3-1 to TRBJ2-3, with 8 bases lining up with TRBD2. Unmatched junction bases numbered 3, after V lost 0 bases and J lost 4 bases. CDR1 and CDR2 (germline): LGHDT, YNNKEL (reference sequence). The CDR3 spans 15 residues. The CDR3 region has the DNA TGTGCCAGCAGCCAAGATTCGCGGGGGGCAGATACGCAGTATTTT. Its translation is CASSQDSRGADTQYF.